These 27 T cell receptor beta chains were all obtained from the same sample, sequenced in a study of CD8 T cells in Susac syndrome. Random hexamers were used to reverse transcribe an amount of about 0.45 to 1 ug RNA. TCRdb redid the calling of the immunoSEQ multiplex PCR reads with MiXCR, one entry per CDR3 protein. Here the sample spans 400,000 to 550,000 distinct CDR3 sequences, 75% to 90% being singletons. The sequencing input was CD8+ T cells from PBMCs. The receptors come from a human donor with multiple sclerosis.

The V call is TRBV10-3, the J call TRBJ2-1; TRBD2 is a possible D gene (5 bases). Germline CDR1 reads ENHRY; CDR2 reads SYGVKD. The V gene lost 10 bases and the J gene lost 5 bases, with 18 bases spanning the gap. The CDR3 consists of 14 residues. The CDR3 protein is CASLRQMRDNEQFF. The CDR3 nucleotides read TGTGCCAGCCTGAGACAAATGAGGGACAATGAGCAGTTCTTC.

The genes are TRBV7-8 and TRBJ2-7; TRBD1 aligns across 7 bases. CDR1 SGHVS and CDR2 FQNEAQ come from the germline V gene. The CDR3 is made up of 14 amino acids. The junction had 7 bases not matched to a gene; V was cut back by 5 bases and J by 3 bases. The CDR3 sequence is CASSAFTGDYEQYF. CDR3 in DNA: TGTGCCAGCAGCGCATTCACAGGGGACTACGAGCAGTACTTC.

This chain links TRBV20-1 with TRBJ1-1; no firm D call. Trimming took 1 base from V and 3 from J, leaving 12 bases between them. CDR1 DFQATT and CDR2 SNEGSKA come from the germline V gene (reference sequence). The CDR3 consists of 14 residues. Written as DNA, the CDR3 is TGCAGTGCTAGAGTAACAGTTGGGCACACTGAAGCTTTCTTT. Translated, it gives CSARVTVGHTEAFF.

This clonotype was counted once. The V and J genes are TRBV11-2 and TRBJ2-7; D is undetermined. The V gene's germline CDR1 is SGHAT and CDR2 FQNNGV. V was trimmed by 5 bases and J by 2 bases, leaving 19 bases between them. This CDR3 region has 16 residues. CDR3 in amino acids: CASSPPGLGSPYEQYF. The DNA of the CDR3 is TGTGCCAGCAGCCCCCCGGGCCTCGGCTCACCCTACGAGCAGTACTTC.

The genes are TRBV20-1 and TRBJ2-1; TRBD2 aligns across 9 bases. The CDR3 totals 15 residues. Germline CDR1 reads DFQATT; CDR2 reads SNEGSKA (reference sequence). Trimming at V came to 5 bases and at J to 1 base, leaving 6 bases not matched to a gene. The CDR3: CSALSGGTSYNEQFF. The CDR3 region has the DNA TGCAGTGCTCTCAGCGGGGGGACTTCCTACAATGAGCAGTTCTTC.

The gene calls are TRBV11-2 and TRBJ2-7; no firm D call. V was shortened by 7 bases and J by 0 bases, with 10 bases between the two germline ends. This CDR3 is built from 13 residues. The germline gives CDR1 SGHAT, CDR2 FQNNGV. The CDR3 nucleotides are TGTGCCAGCACGAAAATCAGCTCCTACGAGCAGTACTTC. Its translation is CASTKISSYEQYF.

J is TRBJ2-2 and V is TRBV9; possibly TRBD2 for D (5 bases). The ends were cut back, 3 bases at V and 3 bases at J, with 12 bases in the middle. Per the germline V gene, CDR1 is SGDLS and CDR2 is YYNGEE. CDR3 length equals 15 residues. Written as DNA, the CDR3 is TGTGCCAGCAGCGCTCGGGGTCATCACACCGGGGAGCTGTTTTTT. It is translated as CASSARGHHTGELFF.

The J gene is TRBJ2-5, the V gene TRBV14; tentative D call: TRBD1 (5 bases). The germline V gene has CDR1 SGHDN and CDR2 FVKESK. The CDR3 runs to 14 residues. V shed 4 bases and J shed 4 bases, with 13 bases lying between them. CDR3 residues: CASSRPGWRETQYF. The CDR3 nucleotides read TGTGCCAGCAGCCGACCAGGGTGGCGAGAGACCCAGTACTTC.

The rearrangement joins TRBV28 to TRBJ2-2; possible D gene TRBD2, 5 bases. V shed 8 bases and J shed 4 bases, with 14 bases lying between them. Germline CDR1 reads MDHEN; CDR2 reads SYDVKM. This CDR3 is built from 14 residues. This CDR3 reads CASRPPGTTGELFF. CDR3 nucleotides: TGTGCCAGCCGTCCTCCGGGAACCACCGGGGAGCTGTTTTTT.

This clonotype showed up just once. The chain employs TRBV24-1 and TRBJ2-1; TRBD2 agrees at 11 bases. Germline CDR1 and CDR2: KGHDR and SFDVKD. With 3 bases clipped from V and 5 bases from J, the junction kept 2 bases outside the gene matches. The CDR3 contains 15 residues. CDR3 sequence reads: CATSDPGLADNEQFF. The CDR3 DNA sequence: TGTGCCACCAGTGATCCGGGACTAGCGGACAATGAGCAGTTCTTC.

The chain couples TRBV12-3 or TRBV12-4 to TRBJ2-2, with D hard to call. This CDR3 contains 14 residues. V shed 2 bases and J shed 1 base, with 5 bases lying between them. CDR3: CASSLTKNTGELFF. CDR3 DNA: TGTGCCAGCAGTTTAACTAAGAACACCGGGGAGCTGTTTTTT.

This rearrangement joins TRBV4-1 to TRBJ2-3; D possibly corresponds to TRBD2 (6 bases). There are 16 residues in the CDR3. Germline CDR1 reads MGHRA; CDR2 reads YSYEKL. The germline V and J ends were trimmed by 2 bases and 5 bases, with 17 bases remaining between them. The CDR3 DNA reads as TGCGCCAGCAGCCAACCCACGGGACTCATGGAAGATACGCAGTATTTT. Encoded protein: CASSQPTGLMEDTQYF.

The rearrangement joins TRBV7-9 to TRBJ2-7; 8 nucleotides agree with TRBD2. J was trimmed by 2 bases and V by 6 bases; bases with no gene match: 3. The CDR3 runs 13 residues. CDR1 SEHNR and CDR2 FQNEAQ come from the germline V gene (reference sequence). Written as DNA, the CDR3 is TGTGCCAGCAGAAACGGGGGGGCCTACGAGCAGTACTTC. This translates into CASRNGGAYEQYF.

Concerning this clonotype itself: One end of the junction does not line up with germline, which may come from a read error. The V gene is TRBV15, the J gene TRBJ1-2, with 7 bases fitting TRBD1. The CDR3 length is 15 residues. Looked up from germline, CDR1 is LNHNV and CDR2 is YYDKDF (reference sequence). The DNA of the CDR3 is TGTGCCGCCAGCAGAGAGGCGGGGACAGAGGTTGGCTACACCTTC. Its protein is CAASREAGTEVGYTF.

V is TRBV4-1 and J is TRBJ2-7, with D possibly matching TRBD2 (5 bases). This CDR3 has 13 amino acids. The V end was cut by 4 bases, the J end by 5 bases, with 12 bases between. The germline V gene encodes CDR1 MGHRA and CDR2 YSYEKL. The CDR3 loop is CASSLIGMNEQYF. The DNA of the CDR3 is TGCGCCAGCAGCCTCATCGGGATGAACGAGCAGTACTTC.

Details on this clonotype: The CDR3 does not close with the conserved phenylalanine or tryptophan, likely indicating a read error. V is TRBV4-1 and J is TRBJ2-1, with TRBD2 identical over 8 bases. In germline, CDR1 is MGHRA, CDR2 YSYEKL. The CDR3 extends over 16 amino acids. V lost 4 bases and J lost 7; bases outside the gene matches: 12. CDR3 amino acids: CASSRIGAGGLNEQFL. The CDR3 coding sequence is TGCGCCAGCAGCCGAATTGGGGCGGGGGGTCTGAATGAGCAGTTCCTC.

The chain has TRBV11-2 and TRBJ2-3, with D possibly TRBD2 on 6 matching bases. V lost 2 bases, J lost 4 bases, and 13 bases lay in between. This CDR3 has 15 residues. Germline CDR1 reads SGHAT; CDR2 reads FQNNGV. CDR3 nucleotides: TGTGCCAGCAGCTTAATCGGCGGGATGTCAGATACGCAGTATTTT. It encodes CASSLIGGMSDTQYF.

CDR3 sequence (DNA): TGTGCCAGCAGCCTTCTCGACAGGGTAGATGACTATGGCTACACCTTC. Protein sequence: CASSLLDRVDDYGYTF. The V gene is TRBV3-1, the J gene TRBJ1-2; 7 positions agree with TRBD1. This CDR3 has 16 residues. Germline V gives CDR1 LGHDT, CDR2 YNNKEL (reference sequence). V gave up 4 bases and J gave up 3 bases; unmatched junction bases: 11.

This clonotype was recorded a few times. The rearrangement joins TRBV4-1 to TRBJ1-2, with D perhaps matching TRBD1 (5 bases). The V and J ends lost 4 bases and 2 bases respectively, with 14 bases between them. Germline V lookup: CDR1 MGHRA, CDR2 YSYEKL. This CDR3 is 15 amino acids long. The CDR3: CASSLDPGPNYGYTF. The CDR3 DNA sequence: TGCGCCAGCAGCCTAGACCCAGGGCCGAACTATGGCTACACCTTC.

The chain combines TRBV29-1 with TRBJ1-2, with unresolved D. Trimming left V 4 bases short and J 2 bases short, with 5 bases between. The germline V gene encodes CDR1 SQVTM and CDR2 ANQGSEA. This CDR3 is 11 amino acids long. CDR3 sequence reads: CSVVINYGYTF. For the CDR3, the DNA is TGCAGCGTTGTGATCAACTATGGCTACACCTTC.

J is TRBJ2-1 and V is TRBV9; D is unresolved. Trimming removed 0 bases from V and 6 bases from J, with 4 bases in between. The CDR3 runs to 12 residues. Germline loops: CDR1 SGDLS, CDR2 YYNGEE. CDR3 nucleotides: TGTGCCAGCAGCGTAGGGTCCAATGAGCAGTTCTTC. Its translation: CASSVGSNEQFF.

V usage is TRBV12-3 or TRBV12-4 and J usage is TRBJ2-1; D ambiguous. The CDR3 length is 11 residues. V was pared by 5 bases and J by 8 bases, with 7 bases between. CDR3: CASSISHEQFF. In DNA, the CDR3 is TGTGCCAGCAGTATTTCCCATGAGCAGTTCTTC.

This clonotype was seen a few times. The chain carries TRBV6-5 and TRBJ2-7; perhaps TRBD1 as D (6 bases). From germline, CDR1 is MNHEY and CDR2 SVGAGI. Trimming took off 2 bases at V and 2 bases at J, with 10 bases between the two ends. The CDR3 length is 14 residues. The CDR3 coding sequence is TGTGCCAGCAGTTACAAGGGACAAGCCTACGAGCAGTACTTC. Its translation is CASSYKGQAYEQYF.

V and J are TRBV27 and TRBJ1-5; no clear D gene. The CDR3 consists of 14 residues. Per germline, CDR1 MNHEY and CDR2 SMNVEV (reference sequence). The V and J ends lost 6 bases and 7 bases respectively, with 16 bases between them. CDR3 coding DNA: TGTGCCAGCAGCTCGGACTGGGGAGCCCAGCCCCAGCATTTT. Translating it yields CASSSDWGAQPQHF.

The chain employs TRBV7-9 and TRBJ2-2; D unresolved. The V end lost 0 bases, the J end lost 1 base, and 6 bases lay between the germline ends. The CDR3 has 15 amino acids. Germline V lookup: CDR1 SEHNR, CDR2 FQNEAQ (reference sequence). The CDR3 DNA follows: TGTGCCAGCAGCTTAGCCGTGGAGAACACCGGGGAGCTGTTTTTT. Encoded protein: CASSLAVENTGELFF.

V is TRBV5-1 and J is TRBJ1-2; 8 bases agree with TRBD1. J was trimmed by 8 bases and V by 4 bases; bases with no gene match: 4. Germline V gene data show CDR1 as SGHRS and CDR2 as YFSETQ. CDR3 size: 12 residues. In DNA form, the CDR3 reads TGCGCCAGCAGCGGGGGACAGGCGGGCTACACCTTC. Encoded protein: CASSGGQAGYTF.

This clonotype has a handful of counts. The rearrangement links TRBV5-1 to TRBJ2-7; 7 bases are a match to TRBD1. V gave up 0 bases and J gave up 4 bases; unmatched junction bases: 4. The CDR3 consists of 14 residues. The V gene's germline CDR1 is SGHRS and CDR2 YFSETQ. The CDR3 sequence is CASSLAGTVYEQYF. For the CDR3, the DNA is TGCGCCAGCAGCTTGGCGGGGACAGTTTACGAGCAGTACTTC.